This T cell receptor beta chain was documented in a study of cytomegalovirus exposure and HLA in healthy donors. Notes on the study in general: In a later analysis, productive TCRs from donors in an Asian-associated ancestry cluster reportedly carried fewer N-insertions than the cohort mean. HLA allele associations emerged for about 16,000 TCR beta sequences in a later analysis, at 0.05 false discovery rate. Follow-up analysis later connected one missense variant in DCLRE1C with trimming of TCR beta V- and J-genes.

60 Vbeta and 13 Jbeta primers were used in PCR. In the authors' methods: A follow-up analysis tallied 60 million to 85 million unique TCR beta chains, about 11 million shared. Repertoires were generated with immunoSEQ multiplex PCR, while TCRdb's copy carries only in-frame clones and drops some. The D gene and trimming were derived from the DNA, and the V and J assignments and clone size from that table. The sample yields just under 150,000 clones, roughly 76% seen once. Comments on this clone: Its antigen is undetermined.

Germline-derived CDR1 and CDR2 are SGHTA and FQGTGA. The CDR3 contains 13 residues. The V gene lost 1 base and the J gene lost 9 bases, with 12 bases spanning the gap. Sequencing was performed on PBMCs. The source of this sequence is a woman under 40 in good health and CMV-seronegative. This chain connects TRBV7-3 to TRBJ2-5, with D perhaps matching TRBD2 (6 bases). The CDR3 loop reads CASSLISGRAQYF. Here the CDR3 DNA reads TGTGCCAGCAGCTTAATCTCCGGGAGAGCCCAGTACTTC.